This T cell receptor beta chain was captured by sequencing in a study of OX40 agonist ivuxolimab in advanced cancers. Across the whole study: Mean age about 60 years, range roughly 20 to 85; around 80% male.

The assay was immunoSEQ multiplex PCR, and TCRdb's table has in-frame clones only and misses some. The sample contains about 64,000 clones, around 90% of which appear only once. CDR1 KGHSH and CDR2 LQKENI come from the germline V gene. The CDR3 has 14 residues. Trimming shortened V by 3 bases and J by 2 bases, and 9 bases separated the two germline ends. The TCR originated in an adult with an advanced solid tumor such as melanoma, head and neck, liver or kidney cancer. The chain links TRBV18 to TRBJ2-3, with D tentatively TRBD1 (6 bases). Specimen: CD4+ or CD8+ T cells sorted from blood, collected in a trial of the OX40 agonist ivuxolimab. CDR3 coding DNA: TGTGCCAGCTCACCCCAGGGGACCACAGATACGCAGTATTTT. Its protein product is CASSPQGTTDTQYF. The full variable domain, rest sourced from reference TRBV18 and TRBJ2-3, is NAGVMQNPRHLVRRRGQEARLRCSPMKGHSHVYWYRQLPEEGLKFMVYLQKENIIDESGMPKERFSAEFPKEGPSILRIQQVVRGDSAAYFCASSPQGTTDTQYFGPGTRLTVL.